The clone carrying this TCR beta chain showed up just a few times. Its target is unknown. V trimming: 5 bases; J trimming: 1 base; junction bases outside the gene matches: 6. CDR3 length: 14 amino acids. Germline V gene sequence: CDR1 DFQATT, CDR2 SNEGSKA (reference sequence). A universal primer binding site was introduced by template switching. The final cDNA contained unique molecular identifiers. From the 5' RACE reads, TCRdb called clonotypes with MiXCR, one entry per CDR3 protein. The table has about 520,000 distinct CDR3 sequences, about 20% seen once. The data stem from a study of identical twins. The study, taken as a whole, reports: Model-predicted out-of-frame TCR alpha sharing fell below observed values in monozygotic twins.

The same data also went into a second study, on T cells expressing NK-cell markers. That paper states: Underlying the TCR beta repertoires were sorted CD3+CD56+NKG2C+, CD3+CD56+NKG2C- and CD3+CD56-NKG2C+ T cells. It was still unclear whether expanded NKG2C+ T cell clones were HCMV specific.

J is TRBJ1-1 and V is TRBV20-1; the match to TRBD1 covers 8 bases. Sequenced sample: CD4+ T cells sorted from blood. The TCR comes from a woman aged 18-35 years in good health. The CDR3 protein is CSALTTGANTEAFF. Written as DNA, the CDR3 is TGCAGTGCTCTCACGACAGGGGCGAACACTGAAGCTTTCTTT.